The source of this T cell receptor (beta chain) is a study of neoadjuvant nivolumab and ipilimumab in lung cancer (dated by TCRdb to the early 2020s). Looking at the study overall: Intravenous nivolumab was dosed at 3 mg/kg on days 1, 15 and 29, and in the combination arm ipilimumab 1 mg/kg was added on day 1 only. Of the roughly 45 patients with operable NSCLC treated in the trial, roughly 23 were randomized to nivolumab monotherapy and 21 to nivolumab plus ipilimumab. Matched pretherapy and resected tumor pairs were analyzed for seven patients, of whom four received nivolumab and three received nivolumab plus ipilimumab. The primary trial endpoint was the major pathologic response (MPR) rate in the intention-to-treat population in each study arm. The study compared TCR repertoires in pretherapy (baseline) peripheral blood with TCR repertoires in tumors resected at surgery after neoadjuvant immune checkpoint blockade.

What the research found in general, with its limitations: There was no significant correlation between TCR clonality and pathologic tumor regression, and just a single major-pathologic-response sample was available for the clonality-regression analysis. From pretherapy to surgery, tumor T-cell richness and clonality increased in three of three dual-therapy tumors but in only two of four nivolumab-treated tumors. Resected tumors had greater TCR richness and clonality than tumor-adjacent uninvolved lung, and increases were observed in more dual-therapy-treated tumors. Pretherapy blood TCR richness correlated positively with richness in tumors resected after neoadjuvant therapy (Spearman R of about 0.82). TCR sequencing was performed in a small number of samples.

As to this clone: This clone's antigen is unknown. It has no much larger one-base neighbor in the sample; base qualities were not kept.

Library preparation was by the immunoSEQ multiplex PCR assay. The study's processing was this. Repertoires were summarized by richness and clonality, and significantly expanded and contracted clones were identified between pre- and post-therapy samples. What TCRdb holds here is the immuneACCESS table cut down to in-frame rearrangements. Part of the clones is not present; checked against another copy, under half of the missing clones reflect an unresolved V gene, and the others are unexplained. V and J calls plus clone size are reproduced from that table; the DNA served to infer D and trimming. A total of 44,000 or so clones appear in this sample, 75% to 90% of them only once. The top ten hold 3.7% of the sample. The time point label, read with the paper, signifies: pretherapy, before neoadjuvant immune checkpoint inhibitors. The samples were obtained from NEOSTAR, a phase 2 randomized trial that tested neoadjuvant nivolumab or nivolumab plus ipilimumab, followed by surgery, in operable NSCLC.

This sequence originates from an adult with non-small cell lung cancer. Some clones in this sample may be carry-over from other donors' samples. The starting material was blood, obtained before neoadjuvant nivolumab, alone or with ipilimumab.

The CDR3 is CASSLHPGQGASTGELFF. The nucleotide sequence is given as TGCGCCAGCAGCTTGCACCCGGGACAGGGGGCGAGCACCGGGGAGCTGTTTTTT. The rearrangement joined TRBV5-1 to TRBJ2-2, and TRBD1 matches 12 of the central bases. V trim: 1 base; J trim: 4 bases; unmatched bases: 8. In the germline V gene, CDR1 corresponds to SGHRS and CDR2 to YFSETQ. From the cysteine through the phenylalanine, the CDR3 covers 18 amino acids. Just the 54-base CDR3 DNA is kept, in frame starting at base 1.